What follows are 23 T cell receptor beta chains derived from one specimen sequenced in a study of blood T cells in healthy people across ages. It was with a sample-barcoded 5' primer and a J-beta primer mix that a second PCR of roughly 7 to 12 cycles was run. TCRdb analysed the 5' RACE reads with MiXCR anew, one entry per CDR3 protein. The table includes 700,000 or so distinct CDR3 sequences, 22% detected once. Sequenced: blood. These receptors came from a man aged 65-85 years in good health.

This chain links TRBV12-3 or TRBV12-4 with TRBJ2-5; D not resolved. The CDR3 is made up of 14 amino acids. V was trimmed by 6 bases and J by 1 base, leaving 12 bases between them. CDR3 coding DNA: TGTGCCAGCAGCCCCGAATGGAGCCAAGAGACCCAGTACTTC. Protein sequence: CASSPEWSQETQYF.

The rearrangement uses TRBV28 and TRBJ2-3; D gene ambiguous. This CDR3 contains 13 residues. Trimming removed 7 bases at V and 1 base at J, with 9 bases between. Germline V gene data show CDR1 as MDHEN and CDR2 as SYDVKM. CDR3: CASNIDGTDTQYF. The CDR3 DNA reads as TGTGCCAGCAATATTGACGGCACAGATACGCAGTATTTT.

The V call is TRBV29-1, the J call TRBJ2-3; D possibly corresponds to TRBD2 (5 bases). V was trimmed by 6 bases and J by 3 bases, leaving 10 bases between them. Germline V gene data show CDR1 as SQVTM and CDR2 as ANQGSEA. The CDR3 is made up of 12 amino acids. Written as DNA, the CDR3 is TGCAGCGTATTAGGACTGACAGATACGCAGTATTTT. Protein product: CSVLGLTDTQYF.

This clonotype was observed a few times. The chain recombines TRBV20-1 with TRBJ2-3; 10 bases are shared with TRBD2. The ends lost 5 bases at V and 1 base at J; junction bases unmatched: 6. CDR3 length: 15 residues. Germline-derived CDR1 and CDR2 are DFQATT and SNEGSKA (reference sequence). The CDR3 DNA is TGCAGTGCTCAACTAGCGGGGCGACGCACAGATACGCAGTATTTT. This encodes CSAQLAGRRTDTQYF.

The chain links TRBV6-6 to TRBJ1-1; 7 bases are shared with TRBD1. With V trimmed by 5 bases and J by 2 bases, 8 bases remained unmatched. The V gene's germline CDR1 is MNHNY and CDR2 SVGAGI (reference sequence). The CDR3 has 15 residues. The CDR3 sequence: CASSPWTGKNTEAFF. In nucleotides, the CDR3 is TGTGCCAGCAGTCCCTGGACAGGCAAAAACACTGAAGCTTTCTTT.

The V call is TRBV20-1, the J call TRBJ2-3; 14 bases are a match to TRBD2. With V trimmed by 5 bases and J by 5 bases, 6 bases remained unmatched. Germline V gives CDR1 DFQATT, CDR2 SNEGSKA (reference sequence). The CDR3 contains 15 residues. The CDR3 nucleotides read TGCAGTGCTCGTCGACTAGCGGGGGGGGAAGATACGCAGTATTTT. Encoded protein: CSARRLAGGEDTQYF.

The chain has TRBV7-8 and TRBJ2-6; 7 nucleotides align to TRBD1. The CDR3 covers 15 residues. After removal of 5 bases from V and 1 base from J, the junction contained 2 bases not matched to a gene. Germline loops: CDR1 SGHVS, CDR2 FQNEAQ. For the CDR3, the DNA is TGTGCCAGCAGCGCGACAGGGTCTGGGGCCAACGTCCTGACTTTC. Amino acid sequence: CASSATGSGANVLTF.

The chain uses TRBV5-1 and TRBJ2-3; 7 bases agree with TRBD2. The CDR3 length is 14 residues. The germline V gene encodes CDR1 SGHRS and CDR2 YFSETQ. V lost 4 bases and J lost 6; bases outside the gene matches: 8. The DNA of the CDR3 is TGCGCCAGCAGCGTGGGACTACCCACGGATACGCAGTATTTT. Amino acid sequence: CASSVGLPTDTQYF. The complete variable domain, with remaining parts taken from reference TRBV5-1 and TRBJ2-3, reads KAGVTQTPRYLIKTRGQQVTLSCSPISGHRSVSWYQQTPGQGLQFLFEYFSETQRNKGNFPGRFSGRQFSNSRSEMNVSTLELGDSALYLCASSVGLPTDTQYFGPGTRLTVL.

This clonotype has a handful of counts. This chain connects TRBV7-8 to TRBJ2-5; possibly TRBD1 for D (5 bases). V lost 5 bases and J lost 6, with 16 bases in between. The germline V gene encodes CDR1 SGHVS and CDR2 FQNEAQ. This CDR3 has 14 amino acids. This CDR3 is CASSLDSSVKTQYF. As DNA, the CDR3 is TGTGCCAGCAGCCTAGACAGTTCCGTAAAGACCCAGTACTTC.

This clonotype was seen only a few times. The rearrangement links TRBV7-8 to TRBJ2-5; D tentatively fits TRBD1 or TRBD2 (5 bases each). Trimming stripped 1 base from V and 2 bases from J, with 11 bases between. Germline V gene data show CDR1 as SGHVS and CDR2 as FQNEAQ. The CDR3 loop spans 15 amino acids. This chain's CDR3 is CASSLVGGYQETQYF. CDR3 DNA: TGTGCCAGCAGCTTAGTTGGGGGATATCAAGAGACCCAGTACTTC.

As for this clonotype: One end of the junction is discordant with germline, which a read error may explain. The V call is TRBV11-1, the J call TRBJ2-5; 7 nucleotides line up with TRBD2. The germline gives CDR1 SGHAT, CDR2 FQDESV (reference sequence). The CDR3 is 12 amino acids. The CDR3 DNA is TGTGCCAGCAGCTTAGTGGGGGGGACGTGGTTCTTC. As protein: CASSLVGGTWFF.

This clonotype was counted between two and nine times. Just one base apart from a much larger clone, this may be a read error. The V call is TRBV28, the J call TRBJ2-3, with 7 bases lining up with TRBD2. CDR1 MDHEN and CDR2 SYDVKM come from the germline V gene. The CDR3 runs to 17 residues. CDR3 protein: CAGSHQGGGTSTDTQYF. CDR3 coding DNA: TGTGCCGGCAGTCACCAGGGCGGGGGTACGAGCACAGATACGCAGTATTTT. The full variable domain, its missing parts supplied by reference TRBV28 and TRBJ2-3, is DVKVTQSSRYLVKRTGEKVFLECVQDMDHENMFWYRQDPGLGLRLIYFSYDVKMKEKGDIPEGYSVSREKKERFSLILESASTNQTSMYLCAGSHQGGGTSTDTQYFGPGTRLTVL.

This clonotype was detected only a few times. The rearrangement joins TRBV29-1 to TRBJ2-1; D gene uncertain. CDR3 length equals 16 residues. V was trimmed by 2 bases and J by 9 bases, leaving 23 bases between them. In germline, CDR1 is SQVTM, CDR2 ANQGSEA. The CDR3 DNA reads TGCAGCGTTGAACCCAGGAAAGGTCCTCCTGGTGGTGAGCAGTTCTTC. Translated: CSVEPRKGPPGGEQFF.

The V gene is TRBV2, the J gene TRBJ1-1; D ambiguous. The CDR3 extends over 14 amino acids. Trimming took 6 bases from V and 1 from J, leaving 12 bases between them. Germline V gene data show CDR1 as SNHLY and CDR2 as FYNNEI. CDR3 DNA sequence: TGTGCCAGCAGGGAGAAGGGCGAGAACACTGAAGCTTTCTTT. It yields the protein CASREKGENTEAFF.

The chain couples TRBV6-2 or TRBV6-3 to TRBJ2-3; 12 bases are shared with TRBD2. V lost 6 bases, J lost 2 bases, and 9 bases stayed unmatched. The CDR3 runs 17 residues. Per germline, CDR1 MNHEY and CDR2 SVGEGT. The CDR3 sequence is CASRRPGLAGFTDTQYF. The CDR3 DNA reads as TGTGCCAGCAGGCGACCGGGACTAGCGGGTTTCACAGATACGCAGTATTTT.

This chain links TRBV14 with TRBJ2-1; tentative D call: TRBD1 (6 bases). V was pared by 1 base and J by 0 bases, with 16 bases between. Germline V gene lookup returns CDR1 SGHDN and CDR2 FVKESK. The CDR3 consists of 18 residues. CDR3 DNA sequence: TGTGCCAGCAGCCAAGTAGTGAGCGCCAGGGGCTCCTACAATGAGCAGTTCTTC. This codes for CASSQVVSARGSYNEQFF.

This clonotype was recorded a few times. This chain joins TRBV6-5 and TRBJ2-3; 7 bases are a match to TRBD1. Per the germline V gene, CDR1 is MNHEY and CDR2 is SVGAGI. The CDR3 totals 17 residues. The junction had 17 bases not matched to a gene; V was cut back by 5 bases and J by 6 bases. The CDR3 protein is CASSKSQPNRGADTQYF. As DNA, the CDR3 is TGTGCCAGCAGTAAAAGCCAACCGAACAGGGGTGCCGATACGCAGTATTTT.

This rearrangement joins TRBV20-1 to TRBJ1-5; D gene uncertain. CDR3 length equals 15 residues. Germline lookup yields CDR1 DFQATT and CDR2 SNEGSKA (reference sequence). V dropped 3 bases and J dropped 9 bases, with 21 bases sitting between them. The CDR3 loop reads CSASLPYGGKPPQHF. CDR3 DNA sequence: TGCAGTGCTAGCCTCCCTTATGGAGGGAAACCGCCCCAGCATTTT.

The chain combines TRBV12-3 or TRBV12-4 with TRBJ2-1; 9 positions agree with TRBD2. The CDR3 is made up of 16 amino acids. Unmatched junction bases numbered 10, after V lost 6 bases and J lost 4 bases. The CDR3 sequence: CASRPNLAGIYNEQFF. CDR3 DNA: TGTGCCAGCAGGCCGAATCTAGCGGGGATTTACAATGAGCAGTTCTTC.

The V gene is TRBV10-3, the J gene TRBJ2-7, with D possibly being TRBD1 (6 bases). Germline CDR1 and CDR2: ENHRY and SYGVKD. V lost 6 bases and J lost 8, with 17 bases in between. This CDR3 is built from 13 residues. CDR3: CAISTDRDNQQYF. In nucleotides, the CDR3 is TGTGCCATCAGCACGGACCGGGACAACCAGCAGTACTTC.

The CDR3 DNA is TGCGCCAGCAGCTCGGCGGGACTAGCTAGTTATGAGCAGTTCTTC. Its protein product is CASSSAGLASYEQFF. The V and J genes are TRBV5-1 and TRBJ2-7; TRBD2 matches at 9 bases. The DNA end is more similar to TRBJ2-1, so the J call may be wrong. The germline V gene encodes CDR1 SGHRS and CDR2 YFSETQ. CDR3 length: 15 amino acids.

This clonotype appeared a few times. Here the CDR3 reads CASSLELAGALYTDTQYF. CDR3 sequence (DNA): TGCGCCAGCAGCTTGGAACTAGCGGGGGCACTATACACAGATACGCAGTATTTT. The chain uses TRBV5-1 and TRBJ2-3; 11 bases fit TRBD2. CDR1 and CDR2 from the germline V gene are SGHRS and YFSETQ. V trimming: 0 bases; J trimming: 2 bases; junction bases outside the gene matches: 8. This CDR3 comprises 18 residues.

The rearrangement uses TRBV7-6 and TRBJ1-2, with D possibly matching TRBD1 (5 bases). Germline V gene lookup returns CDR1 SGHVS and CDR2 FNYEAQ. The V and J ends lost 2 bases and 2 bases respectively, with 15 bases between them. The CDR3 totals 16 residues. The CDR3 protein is CASSLWSGKGNYGYTF. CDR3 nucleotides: TGTGCCAGCAGCTTATGGTCGGGTAAGGGGAACTATGGCTACACCTTC.